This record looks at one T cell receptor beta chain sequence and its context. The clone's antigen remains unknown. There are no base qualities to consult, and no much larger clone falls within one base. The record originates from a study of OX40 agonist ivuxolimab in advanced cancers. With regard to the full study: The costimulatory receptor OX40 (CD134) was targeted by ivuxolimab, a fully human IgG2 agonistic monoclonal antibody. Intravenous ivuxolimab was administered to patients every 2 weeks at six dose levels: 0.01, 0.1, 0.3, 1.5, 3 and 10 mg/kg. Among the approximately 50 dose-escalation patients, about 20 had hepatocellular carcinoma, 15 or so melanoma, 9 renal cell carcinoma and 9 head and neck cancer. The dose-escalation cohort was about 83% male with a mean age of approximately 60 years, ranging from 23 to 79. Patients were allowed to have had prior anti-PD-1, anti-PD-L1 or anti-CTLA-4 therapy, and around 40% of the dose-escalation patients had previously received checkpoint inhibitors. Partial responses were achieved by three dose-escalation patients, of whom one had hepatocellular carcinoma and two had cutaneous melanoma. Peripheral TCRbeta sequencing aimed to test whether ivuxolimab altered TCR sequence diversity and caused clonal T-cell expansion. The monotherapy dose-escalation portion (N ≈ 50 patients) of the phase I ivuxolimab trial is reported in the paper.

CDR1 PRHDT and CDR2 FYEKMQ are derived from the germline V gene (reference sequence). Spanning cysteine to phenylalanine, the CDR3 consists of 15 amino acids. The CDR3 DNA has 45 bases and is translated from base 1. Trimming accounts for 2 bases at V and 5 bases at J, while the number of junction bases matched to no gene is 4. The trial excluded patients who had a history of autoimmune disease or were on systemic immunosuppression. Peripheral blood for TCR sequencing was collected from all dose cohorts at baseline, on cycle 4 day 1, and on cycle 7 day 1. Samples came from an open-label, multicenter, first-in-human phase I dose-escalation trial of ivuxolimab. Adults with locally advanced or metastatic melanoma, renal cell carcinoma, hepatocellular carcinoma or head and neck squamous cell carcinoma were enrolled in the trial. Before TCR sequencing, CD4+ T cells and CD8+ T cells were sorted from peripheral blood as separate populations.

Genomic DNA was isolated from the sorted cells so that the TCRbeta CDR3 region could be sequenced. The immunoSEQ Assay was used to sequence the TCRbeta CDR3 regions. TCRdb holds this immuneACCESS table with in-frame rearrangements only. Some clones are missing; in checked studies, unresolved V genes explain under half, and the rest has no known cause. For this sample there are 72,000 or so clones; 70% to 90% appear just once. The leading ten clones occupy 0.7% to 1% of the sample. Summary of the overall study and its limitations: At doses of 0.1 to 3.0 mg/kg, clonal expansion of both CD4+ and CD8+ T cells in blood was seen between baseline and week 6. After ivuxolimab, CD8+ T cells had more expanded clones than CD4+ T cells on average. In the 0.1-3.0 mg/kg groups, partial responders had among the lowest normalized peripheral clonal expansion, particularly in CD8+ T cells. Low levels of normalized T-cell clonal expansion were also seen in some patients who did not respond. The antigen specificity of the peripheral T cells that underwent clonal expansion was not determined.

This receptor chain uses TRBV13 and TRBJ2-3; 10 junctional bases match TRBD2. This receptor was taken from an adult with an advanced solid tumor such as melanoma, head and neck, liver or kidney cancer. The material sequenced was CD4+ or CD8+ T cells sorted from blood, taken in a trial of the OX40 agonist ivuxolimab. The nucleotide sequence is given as TGTGCCAGCAGCTTAAGCGGGGGGGCGGGAGATACGCAGTATTTT. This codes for CASSLSGGAGDTQYF.